This record looks at one T cell receptor (beta chain) sequence and its context. The antigen is unknown. The CDR3 length is 16 residues. Germline V CDR1 and CDR2: SGHRS, YFSETQ. V was clipped by 1 base and J by 4 bases; unmatched bases: 8. This specimen comes from a study of shared clonotypes between healthy human individuals. Study outcomes and limitations: Larger estimated richness was generally recorded for naive subsets relative to memory subsets.

TCRdb keeps only in-frame clones here, not all; method: immunoSEQ multiplex PCR. The table has 2.3 million or so clones, about 92% seen once. V is TRBV5-1 and J is TRBJ2-7, with TRBD2 matching 10 bases. The sequence came from a man aged 18 to 35 in good health. Some clones in this sample may be carry-over from other donors' samples. The material sequenced was naive CD4+ T cells from PBMCs. Subset specified: CD45RA+ positively selected. The CDR3 region is CASSLPSGGGSYEQYF. CDR3 coding DNA: TGCGCCAGCAGCTTGCCTAGCGGGGGAGGGAGTTACGAGCAGTACTTC.